Below, 10 T cell receptor beta chains from the same sample are listed, as sequenced in a study of T-cell memory formation after mild COVID-19. TCRdb passed the 5' RACE reads through MiXCR, listing each CDR3 protein once. The table lists about 210,000 distinct CDR3 sequences, about 10% of them singletons, with approximately 3% in the top ten. The specimen sequenced was PBMCs or a T cell subset sorted from them (not recorded which). The receptors derive from a young man who had mild COVID-19 (a few samples of this study predate the infection). Cell type and time point are not known.

The rearrangement links TRBV12-3 or TRBV12-4 to TRBJ1-5, with unresolved D. The CDR3 is made up of 13 amino acids. Trimming stripped 6 bases from V and 9 bases from J, with 15 bases between. CDR3 DNA sequence: TGTGCCAGCAGCCGTACTACTAAGTCGCCCCAGCATTTT. Its protein is CASSRTTKSPQHF.

The chain recombines TRBV5-6 with TRBJ2-3; TRBD2 matches 8 bases. Per germline, CDR1 SGHDT and CDR2 YYEEEE. J lost 2 bases, V lost 0 bases, and 5 bases had no gene match. The CDR3 contains 16 residues. CDR3 amino acids: CASSLAAGAPTDTQYF. For the CDR3, the DNA is TGTGCCAGCAGCTTGGCAGCGGGGGCGCCCACAGATACGCAGTATTTT.

This clonotype was found a few times. The CDR3 protein is CSVAQQGRSYEQYV. The CDR3, as DNA: TGCAGTGTTGCCCAGCAGGGCAGGTCCTACGAGCAGTACGTC. The chain couples TRBV20-1 to TRBJ2-7, with a tentative D call TRBD1 (5 bases). From germline, CDR1 is DFQATT and CDR2 SNEGSKA (reference sequence). Trimming took 7 bases from V and 1 from J, leaving 17 bases between them. The CDR3 spans 14 residues.

This clonotype was detected many times. The V and J genes are TRBV5-5 and TRBJ2-7; D remains unclear. CDR1 is SGHKS, CDR2 YYEKEE, per germline (reference sequence). The CDR3 spans 14 residues. With 4 bases removed from V and 0 bases from J, the gap between germline ends came to 11 bases. CDR3 sequence reads: CASSRSVDSYEQYV. DNA for the CDR3: TGTGCCAGCAGCCGTAGTGTGGACTCCTACGAGCAGTACGTC.

The chain combines TRBV6-6 with TRBJ2-7; TRBD1 or TRBD2 may be the D gene (6 bases each). Germline lookup yields CDR1 MNHNY and CDR2 SVGAGI (reference sequence). V was trimmed by 9 bases and J by 1 base, leaving 16 bases between them. There are 14 residues in the CDR3. The CDR3 protein is CARTEGGSSYEQYF. The DNA for the CDR3 is TGTGCCAGGACCGAGGGGGGCTCTTCCTACGAGCAGTACTTC.

In this sample, this clonotype turned up a few times. This chain connects TRBV2 to TRBJ2-5, with D maybe TRBD1 (5 bases). The germline CDR1 and CDR2 sequences are SNHLY and FYNNEI. This CDR3 has 13 amino acids. The ends were cut back, 7 bases at V and 5 bases at J, with 14 bases in the middle. The CDR3 loop reads CASNTGFGETQYF. In DNA, the CDR3 is TGTGCCAGCAATACAGGTTTCGGGGAGACCCAGTACTTC.

This clonotype was counted many times. V is TRBV6-5 and J is TRBJ2-7, with D maybe TRBD1 (6 bases). V gave up 6 bases and J gave up 4 bases, with 13 bases separating them. Per the germline V gene, CDR1 is MNHEY and CDR2 is SVGAGI. The CDR3 contains 13 residues. The CDR3 DNA reads TGTGCCAGCAGACCGACAGGATCTTACGAGCAGTACGTC. This gives the protein CASRPTGSYEQYV.

This clonotype was detected a few times. A read error may account for a junction end that differs from germline. The chain joins TRBV2 to TRBJ1-1; D uncertain. The CDR3 is 16 amino acids. The germline V gene has CDR1 SNHLY and CDR2 FYNNEI. CDR3 sequence: CASTEAGPMNGAEAFF. The CDR3 bases are TGTGCCAGCACTGAAGCCGGACCCATGAACGGGGCTGAAGCTTTCTTT.

V is TRBV6-1 and J is TRBJ1-2, with 9 bases that match TRBD1. Germline V CDR1 and CDR2: MNHNS, SASEGT. J lost 8 bases, V lost 2 bases, and 9 bases had no gene match. This CDR3 spans 15 amino acids. The CDR3 spells CASSESWWTGAGYTF. In DNA form, the CDR3 reads TGTGCCAGCAGTGAAAGCTGGTGGACAGGGGCCGGCTACACCTTC.

The chain combines TRBV12-3 or TRBV12-4 with TRBJ2-2, with 10 bases aligning to TRBD1. After removal of 6 bases from V and 6 bases from J, the junction contained 1 base not matched to a gene. CDR3 size: 13 residues. The chain's CDR3 is CASRGQGAGELFF. DNA of the CDR3: TGTGCCAGCAGAGGACAGGGGGCCGGGGAGCTGTTTTTT.